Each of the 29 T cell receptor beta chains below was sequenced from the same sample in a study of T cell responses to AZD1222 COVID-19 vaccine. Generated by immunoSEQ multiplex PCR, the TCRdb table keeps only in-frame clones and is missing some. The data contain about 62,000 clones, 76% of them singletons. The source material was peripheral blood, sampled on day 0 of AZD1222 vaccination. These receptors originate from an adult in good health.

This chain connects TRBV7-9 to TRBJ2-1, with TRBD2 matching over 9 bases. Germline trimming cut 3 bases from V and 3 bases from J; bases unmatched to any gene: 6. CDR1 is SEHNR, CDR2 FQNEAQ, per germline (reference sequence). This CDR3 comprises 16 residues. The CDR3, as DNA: TGTGCCAGCAGCTTTAGAAGCGGGGGGCTCTACAATGAGCAGTTCTTC. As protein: CASSFRSGGLYNEQFF.

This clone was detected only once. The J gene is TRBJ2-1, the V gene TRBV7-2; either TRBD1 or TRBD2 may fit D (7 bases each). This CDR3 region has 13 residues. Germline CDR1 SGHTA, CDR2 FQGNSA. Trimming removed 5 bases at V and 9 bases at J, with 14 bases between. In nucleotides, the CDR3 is TGTGCCAGCAGCCATCAGGGGGGGCCTGAGCAGTTCTTC. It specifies CASSHQGGPEQFF.

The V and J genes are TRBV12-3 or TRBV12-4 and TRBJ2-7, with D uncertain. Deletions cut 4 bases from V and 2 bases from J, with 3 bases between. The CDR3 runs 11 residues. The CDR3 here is CASSSPYEQYF. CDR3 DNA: TGTGCCAGCAGTTCCCCCTACGAGCAGTACTTC.

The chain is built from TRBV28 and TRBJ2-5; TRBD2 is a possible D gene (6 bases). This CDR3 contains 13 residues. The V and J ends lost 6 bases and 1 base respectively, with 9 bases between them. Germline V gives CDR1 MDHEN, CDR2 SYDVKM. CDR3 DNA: TGTGCCAGCAGCCGGGGGTTCCAAGAGACCCAGTACTTC. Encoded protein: CASSRGFQETQYF.

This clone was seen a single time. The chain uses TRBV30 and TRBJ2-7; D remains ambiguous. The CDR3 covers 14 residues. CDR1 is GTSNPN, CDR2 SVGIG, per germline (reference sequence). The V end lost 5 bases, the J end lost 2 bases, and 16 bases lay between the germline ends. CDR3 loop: CAWVGRAVTYEQYF. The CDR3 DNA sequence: TGTGCCTGGGTCGGTCGGGCGGTTACCTACGAGCAGTACTTC.

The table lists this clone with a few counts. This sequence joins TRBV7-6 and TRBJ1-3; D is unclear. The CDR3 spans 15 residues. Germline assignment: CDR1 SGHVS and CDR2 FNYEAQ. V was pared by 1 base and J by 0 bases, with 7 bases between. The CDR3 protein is CASSLDGTSGNTIYF. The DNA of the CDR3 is TGTGCCAGCAGCTTAGACGGCACCTCTGGAAACACCATATATTTT. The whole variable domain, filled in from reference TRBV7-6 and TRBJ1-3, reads GAGVSQSPRYKVTKRGQDVALRCDPISGHVSLYWYRQALGQGPEFLTYFNYEAQQDKSGLPNDRFSAERPEGSISTLTIQRTEQRDSAMYRCASSLDGTSGNTIYFGEGSWLTVV.

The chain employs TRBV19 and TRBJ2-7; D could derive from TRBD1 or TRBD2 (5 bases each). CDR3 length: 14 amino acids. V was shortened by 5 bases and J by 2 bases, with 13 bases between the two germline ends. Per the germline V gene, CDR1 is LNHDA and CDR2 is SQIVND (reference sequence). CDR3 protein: CASSSGTGTYEQYF. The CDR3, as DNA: TGTGCCAGTAGTTCCGGGACGGGGACCTACGAGCAGTACTTC.

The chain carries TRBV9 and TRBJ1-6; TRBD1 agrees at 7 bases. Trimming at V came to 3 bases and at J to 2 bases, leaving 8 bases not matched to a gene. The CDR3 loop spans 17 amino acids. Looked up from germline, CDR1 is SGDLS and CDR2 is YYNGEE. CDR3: CASSAAGGRAYNSPLHF. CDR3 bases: TGTGCCAGCAGCGCAGCAGGGGGGCGCGCCTATAATTCACCCCTCCACTTT.

In DNA, the CDR3 is TGCGCCAGCAGCCAGCCAGGGGCCACTGCAACTAATGAAAAACTGTTTTTT. It specifies CASSQPGATATNEKLFF. V and J are TRBV4-3 and TRBJ1-4; weak D call: TRBD1 (6 bases). CDR1 and CDR2 (germline): LGHNA, YSLEER. The CDR3 has 17 amino acids. Trimming removed 3 bases at V and 0 bases at J, with 14 bases between.

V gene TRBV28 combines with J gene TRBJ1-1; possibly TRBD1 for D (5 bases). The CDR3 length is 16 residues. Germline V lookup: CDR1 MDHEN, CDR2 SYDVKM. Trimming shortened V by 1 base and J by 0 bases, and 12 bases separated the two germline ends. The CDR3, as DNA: TGTGCCAGCAGTTTATTCGGGGACGGCATGAACACTGAAGCTTTCTTT. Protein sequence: CASSLFGDGMNTEAFF.

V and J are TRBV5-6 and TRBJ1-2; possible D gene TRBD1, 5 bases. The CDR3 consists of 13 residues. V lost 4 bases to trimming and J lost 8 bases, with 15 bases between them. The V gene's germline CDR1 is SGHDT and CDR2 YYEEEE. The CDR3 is CASSRGGVKGYTF. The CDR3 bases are TGTGCCAGCAGCCGGGGAGGGGTGAAAGGCTACACCTTC.

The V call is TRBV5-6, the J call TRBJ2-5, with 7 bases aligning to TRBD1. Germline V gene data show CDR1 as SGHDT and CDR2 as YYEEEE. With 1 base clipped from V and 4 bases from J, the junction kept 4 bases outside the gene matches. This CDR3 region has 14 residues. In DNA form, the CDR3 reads TGTGCCAGCAGCTTGCAAGACAGGGCAGAGACCCAGTACTTC. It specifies CASSLQDRAETQYF.

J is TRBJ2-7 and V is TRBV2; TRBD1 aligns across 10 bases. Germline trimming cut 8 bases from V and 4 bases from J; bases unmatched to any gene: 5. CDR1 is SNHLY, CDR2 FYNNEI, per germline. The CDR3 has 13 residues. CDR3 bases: TGTGCCAGCTTGACAGGGGGCACTTACGAGCAGTACTTC. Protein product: CASLTGGTYEQYF.

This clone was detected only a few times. CDR3 in amino acids: CASSLEDSGNQPQHF. The CDR3 bases are TGTGCCAGCAGCTTAGAGGACAGCGGCAATCAGCCCCAGCATTTT. The rearrangement links TRBV11-2 to TRBJ1-5; D may be TRBD1 (6 bases). Trimming left V 0 bases short and J 2 bases short, with 8 bases between. The CDR3 runs 15 residues. In germline, CDR1 is SGHAT, CDR2 FQNNGV.

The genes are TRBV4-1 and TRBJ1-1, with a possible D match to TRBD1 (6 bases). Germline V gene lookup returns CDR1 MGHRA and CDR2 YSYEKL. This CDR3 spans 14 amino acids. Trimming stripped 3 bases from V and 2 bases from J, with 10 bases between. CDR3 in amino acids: CASSQPGHNTEAFF. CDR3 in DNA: TGCGCCAGCAGCCAGCCGGGACATAACACTGAAGCTTTCTTT.

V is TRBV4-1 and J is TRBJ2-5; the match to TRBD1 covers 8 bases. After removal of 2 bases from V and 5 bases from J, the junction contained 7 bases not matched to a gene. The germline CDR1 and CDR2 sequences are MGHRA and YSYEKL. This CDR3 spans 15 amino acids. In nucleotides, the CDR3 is TGCGCCAGCAGCCAAATCGGACAGGGACGGGAGACCCAGTACTTC. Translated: CASSQIGQGRETQYF.

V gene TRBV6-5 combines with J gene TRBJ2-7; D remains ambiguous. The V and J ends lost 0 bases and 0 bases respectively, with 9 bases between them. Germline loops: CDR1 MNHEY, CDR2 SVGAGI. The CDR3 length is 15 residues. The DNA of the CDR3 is TGTGCCAGCAGTTACTCAGCCCTTGGCTCCTACGAGCAGTACTTC. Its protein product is CASSYSALGSYEQYF.

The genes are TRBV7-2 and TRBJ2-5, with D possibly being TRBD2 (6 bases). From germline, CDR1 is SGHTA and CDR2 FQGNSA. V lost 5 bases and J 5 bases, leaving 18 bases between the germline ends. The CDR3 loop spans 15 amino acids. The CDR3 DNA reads TGTGCCAGCAGCCTCGACACGGGGGTATTCGAGACCCAGTACTTC. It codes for CASSLDTGVFETQYF.

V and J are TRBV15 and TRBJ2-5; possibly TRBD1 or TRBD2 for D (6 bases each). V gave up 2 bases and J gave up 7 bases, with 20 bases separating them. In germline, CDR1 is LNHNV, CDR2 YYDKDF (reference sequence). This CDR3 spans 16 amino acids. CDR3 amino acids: CATSRHRGQGEGTQYF. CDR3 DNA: TGTGCCACCAGCAGACATCGGGGGCAGGGAGAGGGGACCCAGTACTTC.

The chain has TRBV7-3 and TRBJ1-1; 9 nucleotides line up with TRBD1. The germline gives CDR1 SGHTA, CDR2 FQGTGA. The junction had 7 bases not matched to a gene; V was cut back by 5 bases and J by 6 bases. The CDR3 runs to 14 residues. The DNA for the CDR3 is TGTGCCAGCAGCCGGGACAGGGTTGGATCTGAAGCTTTCTTT. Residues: CASSRDRVGSEAFF.

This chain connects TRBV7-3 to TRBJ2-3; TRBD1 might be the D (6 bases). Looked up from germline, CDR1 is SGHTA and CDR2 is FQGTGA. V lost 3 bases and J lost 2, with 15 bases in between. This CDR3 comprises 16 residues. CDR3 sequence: CASSLGAGQITDTQYF. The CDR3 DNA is TGTGCCAGCAGCTTGGGTGCTGGACAGATCACAGATACGCAGTATTTT.

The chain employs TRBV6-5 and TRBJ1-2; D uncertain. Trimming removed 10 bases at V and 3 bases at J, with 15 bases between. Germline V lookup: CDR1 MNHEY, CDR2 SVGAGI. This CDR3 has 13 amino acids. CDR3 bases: TGTGCCACCGAGAAAGCCGGGGACTATGGCTACACCTTC. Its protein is CATEKAGDYGYTF.

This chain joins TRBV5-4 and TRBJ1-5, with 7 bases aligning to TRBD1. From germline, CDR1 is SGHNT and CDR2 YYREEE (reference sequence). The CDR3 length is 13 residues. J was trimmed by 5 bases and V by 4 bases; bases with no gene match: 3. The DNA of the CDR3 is TGTGCCAGCAGCGCGCAGGGGGATCAGCCCCAGCATTTT. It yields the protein CASSAQGDQPQHF.

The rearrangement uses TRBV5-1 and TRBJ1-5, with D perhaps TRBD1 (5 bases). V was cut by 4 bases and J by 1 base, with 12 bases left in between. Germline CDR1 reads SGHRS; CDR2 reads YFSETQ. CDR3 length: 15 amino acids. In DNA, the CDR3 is TGCGCCAGCAGCCTCATAGGGGCCAGCAATCAGCCCCAGCATTTT. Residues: CASSLIGASNQPQHF. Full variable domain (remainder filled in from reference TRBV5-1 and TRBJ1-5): KAGVTQTPRYLIKTRGQQVTLSCSPISGHRSVSWYQQTPGQGLQFLFEYFSETQRNKGNFPGRFSGRQFSNSRSEMNVSTLELGDSALYLCASSLIGASNQPQHFGDGTRLSIL.

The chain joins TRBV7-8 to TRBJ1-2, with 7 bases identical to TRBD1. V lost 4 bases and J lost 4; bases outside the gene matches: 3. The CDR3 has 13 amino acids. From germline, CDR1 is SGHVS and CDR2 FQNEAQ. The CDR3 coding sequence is TGTGCCAGCAGCTCAGGGGGGTTCTATGGCTACACCTTC. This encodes CASSSGGFYGYTF.

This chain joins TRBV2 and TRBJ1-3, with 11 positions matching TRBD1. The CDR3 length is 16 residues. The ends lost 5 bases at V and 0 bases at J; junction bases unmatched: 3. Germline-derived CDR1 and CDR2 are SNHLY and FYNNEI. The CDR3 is CASSFGQGASGNTIYF. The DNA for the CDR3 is TGTGCCAGCAGTTTTGGACAGGGGGCCTCTGGAAACACCATATATTTT.

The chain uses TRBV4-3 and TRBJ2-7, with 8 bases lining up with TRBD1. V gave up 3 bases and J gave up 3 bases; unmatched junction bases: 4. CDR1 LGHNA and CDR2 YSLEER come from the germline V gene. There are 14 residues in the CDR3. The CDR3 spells CASSQDRAGYEQYF. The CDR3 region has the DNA TGCGCCAGCAGCCAGGACAGGGCGGGCTACGAGCAGTACTTC.

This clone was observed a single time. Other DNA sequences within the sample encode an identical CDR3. CDR3: CATSRGQGSPLHF. CDR3 nucleotide sequence: TGTGCCACCAGCAGGGGACAGGGTTCACCCCTCCACTTT. The V call is TRBV15, the J call TRBJ1-6, with 9 bases aligning to TRBD1. Germline V lookup: CDR1 LNHNV, CDR2 YYDKDF (reference sequence). This CDR3 comprises 13 residues. The ends lost 3 bases at V and 9 bases at J; junction bases unmatched: 0.

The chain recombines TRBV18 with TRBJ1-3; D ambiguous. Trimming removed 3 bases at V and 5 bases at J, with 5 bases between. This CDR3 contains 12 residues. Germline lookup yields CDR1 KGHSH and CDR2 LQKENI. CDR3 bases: TGTGCCAGCTCACCCGACCGAAACACCATATATTTT. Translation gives CASSPDRNTIYF.